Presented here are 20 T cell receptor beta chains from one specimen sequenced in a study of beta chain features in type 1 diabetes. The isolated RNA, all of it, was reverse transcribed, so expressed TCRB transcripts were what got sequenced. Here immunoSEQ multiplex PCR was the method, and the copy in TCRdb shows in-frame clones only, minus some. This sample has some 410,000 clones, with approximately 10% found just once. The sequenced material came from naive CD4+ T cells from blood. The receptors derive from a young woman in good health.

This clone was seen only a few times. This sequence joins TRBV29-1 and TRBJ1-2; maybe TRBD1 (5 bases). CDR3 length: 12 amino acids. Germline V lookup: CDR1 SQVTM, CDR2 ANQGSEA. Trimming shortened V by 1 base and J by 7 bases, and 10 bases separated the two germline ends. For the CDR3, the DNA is TGCAGCGTTGAAGGCCAGGGAGGTGGCTACACCTTC. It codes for CSVEGQGGGYTF.

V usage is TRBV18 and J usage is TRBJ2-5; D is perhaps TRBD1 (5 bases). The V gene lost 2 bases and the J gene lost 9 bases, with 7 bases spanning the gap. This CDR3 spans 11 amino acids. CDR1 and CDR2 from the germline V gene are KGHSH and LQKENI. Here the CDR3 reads CASSPDSSQYF. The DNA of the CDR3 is TGTGCCAGCTCACCAGACAGTTCCCAGTACTTC.

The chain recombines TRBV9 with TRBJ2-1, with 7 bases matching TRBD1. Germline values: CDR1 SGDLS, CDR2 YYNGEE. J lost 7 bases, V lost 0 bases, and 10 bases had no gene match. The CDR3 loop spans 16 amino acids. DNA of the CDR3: TGTGCCAGCAGCGTAGCAGGGGACAGTTACACTAATGAGCAGTTCTTC. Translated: CASSVAGDSYTNEQFF. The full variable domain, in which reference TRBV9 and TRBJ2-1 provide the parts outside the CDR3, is DSGVTQTPKHLITATGQRVTLRCSPRSGDLSVYWYQQSLDQGLQFLIQYYNGEERAKGNILERFSAQQFPDLHSELNLSSLELGDSALYFCASSVAGDSYTNEQFFGPGTRLTVL.

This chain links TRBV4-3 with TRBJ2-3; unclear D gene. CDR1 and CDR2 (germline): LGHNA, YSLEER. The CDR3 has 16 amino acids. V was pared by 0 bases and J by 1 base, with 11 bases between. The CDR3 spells CASSQEYLFGTDTQYF. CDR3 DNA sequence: TGCGCCAGCAGCCAAGAGTATCTTTTTGGCACAGATACGCAGTATTTT.

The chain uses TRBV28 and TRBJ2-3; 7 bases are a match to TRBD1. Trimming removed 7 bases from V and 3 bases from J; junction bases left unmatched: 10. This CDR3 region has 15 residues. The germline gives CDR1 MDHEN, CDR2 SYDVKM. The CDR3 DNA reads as TGTGCCAGCACCCCGACAGGGAAGAGGACAGATACGCAGTATTTT. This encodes CASTPTGKRTDTQYF.

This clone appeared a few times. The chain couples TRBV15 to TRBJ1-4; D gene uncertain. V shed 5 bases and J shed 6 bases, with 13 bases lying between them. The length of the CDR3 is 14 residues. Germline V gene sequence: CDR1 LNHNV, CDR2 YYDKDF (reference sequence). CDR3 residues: CATSGETSYEKLFF. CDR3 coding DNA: TGTGCCACCAGCGGGGAGACCTCATATGAAAAACTGTTTTTT.

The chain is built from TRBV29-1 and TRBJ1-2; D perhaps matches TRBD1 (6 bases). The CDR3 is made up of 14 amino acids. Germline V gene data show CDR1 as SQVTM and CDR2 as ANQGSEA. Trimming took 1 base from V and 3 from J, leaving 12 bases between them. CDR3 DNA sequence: TGCAGCGTTGAAGGCACAGGGAGCCACTATGGCTACACCTTC. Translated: CSVEGTGSHYGYTF.

CDR3 nucleotides: TGTGCCAGCAGCGGACCGACAGGGGGGAGCACAGATACGCAGTATTTT. Translated: CASSGPTGGSTDTQYF. The chain employs TRBV7-2 and TRBJ2-3, with 9 bases aligning to TRBD1. This CDR3 comprises 16 residues. Trimming cost V 5 bases and J 0 bases; bases outside gene matches: 6. Germline V gene sequence: CDR1 SGHTA, CDR2 FQGNSA.

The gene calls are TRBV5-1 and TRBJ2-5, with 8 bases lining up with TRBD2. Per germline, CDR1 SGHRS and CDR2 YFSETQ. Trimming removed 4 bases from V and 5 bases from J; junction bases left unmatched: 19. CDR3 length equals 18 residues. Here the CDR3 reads CASSPRGSGDVGWETQYF. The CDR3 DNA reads TGCGCCAGCAGCCCGCGGGGTAGCGGGGACGTTGGGTGGGAGACCCAGTACTTC.

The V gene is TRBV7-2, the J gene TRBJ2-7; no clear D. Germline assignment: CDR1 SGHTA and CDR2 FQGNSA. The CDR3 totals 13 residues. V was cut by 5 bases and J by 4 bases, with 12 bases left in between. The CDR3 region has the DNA TGTGCCAGCAGCCCCGGGCTTCGATACGAGCAGTACGTC. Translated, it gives CASSPGLRYEQYV.

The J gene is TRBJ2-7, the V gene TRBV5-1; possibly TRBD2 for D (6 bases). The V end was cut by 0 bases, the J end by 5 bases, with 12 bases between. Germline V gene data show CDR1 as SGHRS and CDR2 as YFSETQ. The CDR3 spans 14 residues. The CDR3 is CASSLGAGMDEQYF. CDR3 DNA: TGCGCCAGCAGCTTGGGTGCGGGGATGGACGAGCAGTACTTC.

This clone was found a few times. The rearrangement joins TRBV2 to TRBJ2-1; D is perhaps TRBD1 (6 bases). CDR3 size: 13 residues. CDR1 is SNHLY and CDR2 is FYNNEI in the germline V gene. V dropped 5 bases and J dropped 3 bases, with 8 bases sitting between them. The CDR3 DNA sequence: TGTGCCAGCAGTCGGACAGACTACAATGAGCAGTTCTTC. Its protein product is CASSRTDYNEQFF.

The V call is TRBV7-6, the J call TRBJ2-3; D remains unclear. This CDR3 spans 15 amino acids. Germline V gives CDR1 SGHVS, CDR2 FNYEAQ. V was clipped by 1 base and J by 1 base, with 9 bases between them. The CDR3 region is CASSLGRGRTDTQYF. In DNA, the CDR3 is TGTGCCAGCAGCTTAGGCCGCGGCCGCACAGATACGCAGTATTTT.

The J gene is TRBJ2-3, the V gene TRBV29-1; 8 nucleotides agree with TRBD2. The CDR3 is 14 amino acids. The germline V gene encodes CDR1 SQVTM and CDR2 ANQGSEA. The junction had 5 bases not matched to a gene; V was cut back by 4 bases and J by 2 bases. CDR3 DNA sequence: TGCAGCGTTGTAATGCGGGGGGACACAGATACGCAGTATTTT. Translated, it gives CSVVMRGDTDTQYF.

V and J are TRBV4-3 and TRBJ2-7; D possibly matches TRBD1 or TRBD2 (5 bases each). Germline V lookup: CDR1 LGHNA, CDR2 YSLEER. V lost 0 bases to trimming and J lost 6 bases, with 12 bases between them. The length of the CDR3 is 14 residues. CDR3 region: CASSQDRGVGEQYF. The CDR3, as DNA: TGCGCCAGCAGCCAAGATCGGGGCGTAGGCGAGCAGTACTTC.

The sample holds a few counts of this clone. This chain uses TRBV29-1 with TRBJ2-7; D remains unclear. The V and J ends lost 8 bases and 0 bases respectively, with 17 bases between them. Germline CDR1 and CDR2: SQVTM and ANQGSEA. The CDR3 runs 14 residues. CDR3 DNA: TGCAGCCCTGGATCCCGACCGAGCTCCTACGAGCAGTACGTC. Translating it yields CSPGSRPSSYEQYV.

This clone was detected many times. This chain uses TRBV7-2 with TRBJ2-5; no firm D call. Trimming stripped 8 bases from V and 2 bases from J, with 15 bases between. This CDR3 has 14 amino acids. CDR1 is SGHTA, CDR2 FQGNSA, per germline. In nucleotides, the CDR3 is TGTGCCAGCGGAAGACAATCGGTTCAAGAGACCCAGTACTTC. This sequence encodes CASGRQSVQETQYF.

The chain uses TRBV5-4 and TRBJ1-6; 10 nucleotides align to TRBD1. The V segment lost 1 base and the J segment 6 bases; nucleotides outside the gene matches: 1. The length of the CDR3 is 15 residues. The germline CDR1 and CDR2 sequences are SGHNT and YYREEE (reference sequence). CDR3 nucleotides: TGTGCCAGCAGCTTGAGGACAGGGGGTAATTCACCCCTCCACTTT. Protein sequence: CASSLRTGGNSPLHF.

This CDR3 is CASSFGKTAASYNEQFF. Here the CDR3 DNA reads TGTGCCAGCAGCTTCGGTAAAACAGCGGCCTCCTACAATGAGCAGTTCTTC. V is TRBV7-9 and J is TRBJ2-1; D is perhaps TRBD2 (5 bases). The CDR3 sequence is 17 residues long. The ends were cut back, 3 bases at V and 0 bases at J, with 15 bases in the middle. Per the germline V gene, CDR1 is SEHNR and CDR2 is FQNEAQ (reference sequence). The entire variable domain, with the rest obtained from reference TRBV7-9 and TRBJ2-1, is as follows: DTGVSQNPRHKITKRGQNVTFRCDPISEHNRLYWYRQTLGQGPEFLTYFQNEAQLEKSRLLSDRFSAERPKGSFSTLEIQRTEQGDSAMYLCASSFGKTAASYNEQFFGPGTRLTVL.

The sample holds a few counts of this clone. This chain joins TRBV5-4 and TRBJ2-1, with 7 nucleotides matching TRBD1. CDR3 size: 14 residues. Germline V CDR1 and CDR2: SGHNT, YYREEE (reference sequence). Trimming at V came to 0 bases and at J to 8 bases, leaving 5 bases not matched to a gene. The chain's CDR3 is CASSLARGRHEQFF. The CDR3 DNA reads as TGTGCCAGCAGCTTGGCCAGGGGGAGACATGAGCAGTTCTTC. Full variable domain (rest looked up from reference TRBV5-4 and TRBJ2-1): ETGVTQSPTHLIKTRGQQVTLRCSSQSGHNTVSWYQQALGQGPQFIFQYYREEENGRGNFPPRFSGLQFPNYSSELNVNALELDDSALYLCASSLARGRHEQFFGPGTRLTVL.